This TCR beta chain was captured by sequencing in a study of CD8 T cells in ankylosing spondylitis. This clonotype was recorded a few times. The target antigen is unknown. Trimming took 1 base from V and 2 from J, leaving 12 bases between them. The CDR3 totals 15 residues. Study results and limitations: Characteristic of ankylosing spondylitis blood, it appeared, was a TCR beta motif comprising 7 to 9 highly homologous variants. The study looked at matched synovial fluid samples from ankylosing spondylitis patients. Disease-linked clones were reported to be significantly enriched there. Earlier reports found some motif variants in synovial fluid and blood in reactive arthritis.

By quantitative 5'-RACE with molecular barcodes, the TCR beta libraries were made. One entry per CDR3 protein, called by TCRdb with MiXCR from the 5' RACE reads. The data contain under 170,000 distinct CDR3 sequences, around 45% of them singletons. Sequenced material: synovial fluid, either unsorted or a sorted T cell fraction (not recorded which). The clonotype comes from a male donor with ankylosing spondylitis. The chain uses TRBV12-3 or TRBV12-4 and TRBJ2-7; possible D gene TRBD1, 6 bases. CDR3 DNA sequence: TGTGCCAGCAGTTTAGTCCCAGGGGCCCCCTACGAGCAGTACTTC. As protein: CASSLVPGAPYEQYF.